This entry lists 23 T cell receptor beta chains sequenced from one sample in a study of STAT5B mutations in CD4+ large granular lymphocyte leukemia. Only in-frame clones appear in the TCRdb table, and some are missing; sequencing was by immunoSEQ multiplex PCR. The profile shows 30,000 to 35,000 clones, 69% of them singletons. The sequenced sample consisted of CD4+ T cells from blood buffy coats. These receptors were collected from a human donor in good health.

The CDR3 DNA sequence: TGTGCCTGGAGTGCAGAATCGGGACAGAATAATTCACCCCTCCACTTT. Residues: CAWSAESGQNNSPLHF. The genes are TRBV30 and TRBJ1-6, with 7 bases that match TRBD1. The CDR3 contains 16 residues. The germline gives CDR1 GTSNPN, CDR2 SVGIG (reference sequence). V shed 1 base, J shed 5 bases, and the junction held 8 bases outside the gene matches.

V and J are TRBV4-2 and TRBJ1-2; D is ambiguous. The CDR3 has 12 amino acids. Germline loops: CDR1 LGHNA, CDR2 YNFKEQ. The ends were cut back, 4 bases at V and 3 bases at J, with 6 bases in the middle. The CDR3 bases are TGTGCCAGCAGCCGGCAGTACTATGGCTACACCTTC. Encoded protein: CASSRQYYGYTF.

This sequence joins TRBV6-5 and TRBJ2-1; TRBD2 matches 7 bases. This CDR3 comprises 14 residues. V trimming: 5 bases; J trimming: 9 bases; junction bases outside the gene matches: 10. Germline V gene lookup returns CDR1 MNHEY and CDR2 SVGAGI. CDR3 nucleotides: TGTGCCAGCAGTAGACCGGGACTATCCAGTGAGCAGTTCTTC. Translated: CASSRPGLSSEQFF.

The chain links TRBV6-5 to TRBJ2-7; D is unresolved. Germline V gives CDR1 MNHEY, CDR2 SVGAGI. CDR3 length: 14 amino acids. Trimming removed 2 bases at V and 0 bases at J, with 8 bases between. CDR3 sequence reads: CASSYRHSSYEQYF. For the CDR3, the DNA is TGTGCCAGCAGTTACCGACATAGCTCCTACGAGCAGTACTTC.

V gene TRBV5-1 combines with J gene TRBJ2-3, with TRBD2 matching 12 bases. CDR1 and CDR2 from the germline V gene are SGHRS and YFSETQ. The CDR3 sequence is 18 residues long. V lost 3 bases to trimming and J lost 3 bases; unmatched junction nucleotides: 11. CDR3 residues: CASSSSSGGVSGTDTQYF. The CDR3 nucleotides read TGCGCCAGCAGCTCCTCTAGCGGGGGGGTATCCGGGACAGATACGCAGTATTTT.

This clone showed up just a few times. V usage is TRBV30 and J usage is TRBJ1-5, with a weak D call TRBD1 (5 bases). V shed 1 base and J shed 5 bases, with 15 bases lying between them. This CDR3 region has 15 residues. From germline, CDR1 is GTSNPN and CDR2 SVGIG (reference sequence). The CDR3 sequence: CAWSGSVRVHQPQHF. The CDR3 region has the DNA TGTGCCTGGAGTGGAAGCGTCAGGGTACATCAGCCCCAGCATTTT.

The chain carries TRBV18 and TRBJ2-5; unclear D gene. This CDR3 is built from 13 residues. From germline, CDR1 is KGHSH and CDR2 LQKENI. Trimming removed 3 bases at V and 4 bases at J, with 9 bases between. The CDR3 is CASSPDQLETQYF. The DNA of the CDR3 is TGTGCCAGCTCACCCGACCAGTTAGAGACCCAGTACTTC.

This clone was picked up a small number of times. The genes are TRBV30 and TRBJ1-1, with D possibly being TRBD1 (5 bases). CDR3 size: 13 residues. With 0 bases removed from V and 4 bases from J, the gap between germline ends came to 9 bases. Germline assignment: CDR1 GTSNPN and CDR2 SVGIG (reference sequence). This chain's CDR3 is CAWSVGGFTEAFF. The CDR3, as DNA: TGTGCCTGGAGTGTGGGGGGGTTCACTGAAGCTTTCTTT.

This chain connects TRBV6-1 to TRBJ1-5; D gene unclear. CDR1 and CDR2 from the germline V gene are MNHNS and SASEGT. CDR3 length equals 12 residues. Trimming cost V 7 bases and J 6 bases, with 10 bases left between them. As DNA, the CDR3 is TGTGCCAGCACGACTGTGGGTCAGCCCCAGCATTTT. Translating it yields CASTTVGQPQHF.

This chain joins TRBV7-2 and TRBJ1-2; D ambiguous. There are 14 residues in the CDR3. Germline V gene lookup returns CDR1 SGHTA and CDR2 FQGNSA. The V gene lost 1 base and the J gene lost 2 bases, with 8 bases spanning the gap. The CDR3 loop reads CASSLGLLNYGYTF. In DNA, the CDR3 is TGTGCCAGCAGCTTAGGACTGCTGAACTATGGCTACACCTTC.

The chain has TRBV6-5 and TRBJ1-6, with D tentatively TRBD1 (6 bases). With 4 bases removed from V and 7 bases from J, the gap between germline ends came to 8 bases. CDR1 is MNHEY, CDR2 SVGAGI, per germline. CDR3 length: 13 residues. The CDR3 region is CASSWGANSPLHF. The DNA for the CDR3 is TGTGCCAGCAGTTGGGGGGCCAATTCACCCCTCCACTTT.

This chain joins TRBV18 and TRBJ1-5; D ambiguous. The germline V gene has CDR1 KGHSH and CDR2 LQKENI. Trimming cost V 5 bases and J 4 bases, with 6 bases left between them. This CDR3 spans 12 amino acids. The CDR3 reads CASSDWNQPQHF. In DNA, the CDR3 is TGTGCCAGCTCAGATTGGAATCAGCCCCAGCATTTT.

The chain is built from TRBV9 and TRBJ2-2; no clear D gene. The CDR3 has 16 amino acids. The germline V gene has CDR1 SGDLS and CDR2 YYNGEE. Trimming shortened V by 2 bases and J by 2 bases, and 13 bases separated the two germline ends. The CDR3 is CASSVDMGLNTGELFF. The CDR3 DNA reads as TGTGCCAGCAGCGTGGATATGGGTCTAAACACCGGGGAGCTGTTTTTT.

CDR3 amino acids: CASSLAHRVNEQYF. Written as DNA, the CDR3 is TGTGCCAGCAGCTTAGCCCACAGGGTGAACGAGCAGTACTTC. J is TRBJ2-7 and V is TRBV7-2; tentative D call: TRBD1 (6 bases). Trimming stripped 0 bases from V and 5 bases from J, with 11 bases between. Germline CDR1 reads SGHTA; CDR2 reads FQGNSA. CDR3 length: 14 residues.

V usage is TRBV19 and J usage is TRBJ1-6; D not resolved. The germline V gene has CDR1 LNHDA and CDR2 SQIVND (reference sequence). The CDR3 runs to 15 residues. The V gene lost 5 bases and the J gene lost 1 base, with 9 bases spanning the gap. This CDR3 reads CASSSQGSYNSPLHF. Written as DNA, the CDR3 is TGTGCCAGTAGTTCCCAAGGGTCCTATAATTCACCCCTCCACTTT.

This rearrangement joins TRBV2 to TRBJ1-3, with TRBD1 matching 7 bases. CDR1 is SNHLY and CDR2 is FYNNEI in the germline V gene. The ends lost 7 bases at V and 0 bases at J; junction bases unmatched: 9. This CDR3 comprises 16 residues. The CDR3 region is CASMRARDSSGNTIYF. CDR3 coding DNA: TGTGCCAGCATGAGAGCCCGGGACAGCTCTGGAAACACCATATATTTT.

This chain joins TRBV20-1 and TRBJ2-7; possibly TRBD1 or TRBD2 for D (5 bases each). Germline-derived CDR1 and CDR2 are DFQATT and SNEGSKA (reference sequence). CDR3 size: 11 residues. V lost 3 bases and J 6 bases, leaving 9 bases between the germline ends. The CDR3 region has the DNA TGCAGTGCTAGTGTAGGGACCGAGCAGTACTTC. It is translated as CSASVGTEQYF.

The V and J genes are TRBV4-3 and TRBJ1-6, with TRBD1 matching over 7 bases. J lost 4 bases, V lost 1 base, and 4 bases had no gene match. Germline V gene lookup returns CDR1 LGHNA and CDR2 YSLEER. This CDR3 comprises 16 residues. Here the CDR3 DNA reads TGCGCCAGCAGCCAAGGCAGGGGGGGATATAATTCACCCCTCCACTTT. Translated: CASSQGRGGYNSPLHF.

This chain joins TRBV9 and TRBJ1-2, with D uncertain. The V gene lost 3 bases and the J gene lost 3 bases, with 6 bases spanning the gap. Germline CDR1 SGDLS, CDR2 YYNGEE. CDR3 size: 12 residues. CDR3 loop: CASSARDYGYTF. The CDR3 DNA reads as TGTGCCAGCAGCGCCCGGGACTATGGCTACACCTTC.

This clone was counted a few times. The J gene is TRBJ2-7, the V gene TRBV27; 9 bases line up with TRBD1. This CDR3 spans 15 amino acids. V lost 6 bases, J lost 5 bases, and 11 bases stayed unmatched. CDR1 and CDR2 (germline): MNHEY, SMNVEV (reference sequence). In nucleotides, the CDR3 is TGTGCCAGCAGCTCCCGGGGGACAGGGAAGGACGAGCAGTACTTC. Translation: CASSSRGTGKDEQYF.

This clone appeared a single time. DNA for the CDR3: TGTGCCAGCAGTTCCCAGCGACAGGGAGGGAATGAGCAGTTCTTC. Amino acid sequence: CASSSQRQGGNEQFF. The chain links TRBV28 to TRBJ2-1, with D possibly called TRBD1 or TRBD2 (7 bases each). Germline-derived CDR1 and CDR2 are MDHEN and SYDVKM. Trimming cost V 4 bases and J 7 bases, with 17 bases left between them. The CDR3 spans 15 residues.

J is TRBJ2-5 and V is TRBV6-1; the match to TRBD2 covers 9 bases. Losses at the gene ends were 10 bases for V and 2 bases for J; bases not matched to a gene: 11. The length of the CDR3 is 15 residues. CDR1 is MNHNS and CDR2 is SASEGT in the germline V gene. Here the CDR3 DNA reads TGTGCCACCCCACCCGCTAGCGGGGTACAAGAGACCCAGTACTTC. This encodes CATPPASGVQETQYF.

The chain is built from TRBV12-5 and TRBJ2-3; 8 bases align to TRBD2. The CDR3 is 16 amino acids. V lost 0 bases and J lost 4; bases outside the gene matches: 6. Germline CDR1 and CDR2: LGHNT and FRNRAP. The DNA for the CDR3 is TGTGCTAGTGGTTTGGTACTAGCGGCCCACCCAGATACGCAGTATTTT. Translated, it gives CASGLVLAAHPDTQYF.